These 27 T cell receptor beta chains originate from one sample sequenced in a study of blood T cell repertoires in COVID-19. Clones were sequenced by immunoSEQ multiplex PCR, and TCRdb holds only the in-frame ones, with some missing. The data hold roughly 160,000 clones, with roughly 81% observed a single time. Sequencing was performed on peripheral blood. The source of these receptors is a woman older than 75 with COVID-19, enrolled during active disease.

As for this clone: A junction boundary mismatches the germline segment, possibly from a read error. This sequence joins TRBV28 and TRBJ2-3; 10 bases fit TRBD2. The CDR3 sequence is 13 residues long. Germline CDR1 and CDR2: MDHEN and SYDVKM. The CDR3 sequence: CASLAGGTDTQYF. The CDR3 nucleotides read TGCGCCTCGCTAGCGGGAGGCACAGATACGCAGTATTTT.

The rearrangement links TRBV18 to TRBJ2-7; TRBD2 matches at 11 bases. J gave up 6 bases and V 3 bases, and 10 bases lay outside the gene matches. The CDR3 loop spans 16 amino acids. Germline V gene lookup returns CDR1 KGHSH and CDR2 LQKENI. CDR3 protein: CASSPRLLAGVGEQYF. The CDR3 DNA is TGTGCCAGCTCACCGCGTCTACTAGCGGGAGTCGGCGAGCAGTACTTC.

This clone was counted only a few times. The rearrangement uses TRBV19 and TRBJ2-5; 11 bases agree with TRBD1. The V and J ends lost 3 bases and 5 bases, in that order; junction bases with no gene match: 2. The germline CDR1 and CDR2 sequences are LNHDA and SQIVND (reference sequence). The CDR3 runs 14 residues. The CDR3 is CASSMGQGVETQYF. CDR3 DNA sequence: TGTGCCAGTAGTATGGGACAGGGGGTGGAGACCCAGTACTTC.

The chain joins TRBV6-5 to TRBJ2-2, with TRBD2 matching 9 bases. Germline assignment: CDR1 MNHEY and CDR2 SVGAGI. Trimming cost V 5 bases and J 7 bases; bases outside gene matches: 5. CDR3 length: 14 amino acids. CDR3 protein: CASSLAGPFGELFF. The CDR3, as DNA: TGTGCCAGCAGTCTAGCGGGACCCTTCGGGGAGCTGTTTTTT.

The chain combines TRBV19 with TRBJ2-3; D possibly corresponds to TRBD2 (5 bases). Germline V CDR1 and CDR2: LNHDA, SQIVND (reference sequence). V gave up 4 bases and J gave up 5 bases, with 13 bases separating them. The CDR3 totals 14 residues. CDR3 in DNA: TGTGCCAGTAGTAGTCCCGGGGTTGGAGATACGCAGTATTTT. Translated, it gives CASSSPGVGDTQYF.

This chain links TRBV20-1 with TRBJ1-5; D is unclear. Germline values: CDR1 DFQATT, CDR2 SNEGSKA (reference sequence). Trimming removed 3 bases from V and 0 bases from J, with 9 bases in between. The CDR3 covers 14 residues. The CDR3 loop is CSASGQYSNQPQHF. CDR3 bases: TGCAGTGCTAGTGGGCAGTATAGCAATCAGCCCCAGCATTTT.

This CDR3 reads CASSLALLAGGYYGYTF. The DNA for the CDR3 is TGTGCCAGCAGCTTAGCGCTTTTGGCAGGAGGATACTATGGCTACACCTTC. V usage is TRBV7-9 and J usage is TRBJ1-2; no reliable D call. Germline-derived CDR1 and CDR2 are SEHNR and FQNEAQ (reference sequence). The CDR3 is 17 amino acids. V shed 0 bases and J shed 3 bases, with 17 bases lying between them. Full variable domain (rest looked up from reference TRBV7-9 and TRBJ1-2): DTGVSQNPRHKITKRGQNVTFRCDPISEHNRLYWYRQTLGQGPEFLTYFQNEAQLEKSRLLSDRFSAERPKGSFSTLEIQRTEQGDSAMYLCASSLALLAGGYYGYTFGSGTRLTVV.

This chain connects TRBV7-2 to TRBJ1-2; TRBD1 agrees at 9 bases. Looked up from germline, CDR1 is SGHTA and CDR2 is FQGNSA. The trim removed 0 bases at V and 4 bases at J, leaving 6 bases unmatched. The CDR3 sequence is 16 residues long. The CDR3 here is CASSLARGTGTYGYTF. Here the CDR3 DNA reads TGTGCCAGCAGCTTAGCGAGGGGGACAGGGACCTATGGCTACACCTTC.

V gene TRBV18 combines with J gene TRBJ1-1; D not resolved. Germline CDR1 is KGHSH and CDR2 is LQKENI. The CDR3 runs 15 residues. V lost 2 bases to trimming and J lost 1 base, with 11 bases between them. The CDR3 nucleotides are TGTGCCAGCTCACCAAGCGAGGGTACGAACACTGAAGCTTTCTTT. It translates to CASSPSEGTNTEAFF.

The chain is built from TRBV5-1 and TRBJ2-3, with D possibly matching TRBD1 (6 bases). The V end was cut by 0 bases, the J end by 1 base, with 9 bases between. CDR3 length equals 15 residues. Germline V gene data show CDR1 as SGHRS and CDR2 as YFSETQ. The CDR3 DNA reads TGCGCCAGCAGCTTGGTCCGACAGGGCACAGATACGCAGTATTTT. This sequence encodes CASSLVRQGTDTQYF.

Note on this clone: This sample includes further DNA sequences coding for the same CDR3. V usage is TRBV30 and J usage is TRBJ2-3, with 8 bases that match TRBD1. CDR1 GTSNPN and CDR2 SVGIG come from the germline V gene (reference sequence). The CDR3 loop spans 14 amino acids. The J segment lost 1 base and the V segment lost 0 bases, leaving 0 bases of the junction unmatched. The CDR3: CAWSVQGGTDTQYF. CDR3 DNA: TGTGCCTGGAGTGTACAGGGGGGCACAGATACGCAGTATTTT.

The gene calls are TRBV19 and TRBJ1-4, with 8 bases that match TRBD1. Germline CDR1 LNHDA, CDR2 SQIVND (reference sequence). Trimming removed 8 bases from V and 8 bases from J; junction bases left unmatched: 7. This CDR3 contains 13 residues. The CDR3 here is CASSRGPEEKLFF. The CDR3 bases are TGTGCCAGTTCCAGGGGGCCTGAGGAAAAACTGTTTTTT.

The rearrangement uses TRBV3-1 (or the pseudogene TRBV3-2) and TRBJ2-7; 8 bases map to TRBD2. V was clipped by 5 bases and J by 1 base; unmatched bases: 7. The CDR3 contains 15 residues. Germline values: CDR1 LGHDT, CDR2 YNNKEL (reference sequence). The DNA for the CDR3 is TGTGCCAGCAGCGTCGGGACTAGGGTATCCTACGAGCAGTACTTC. The encoded protein is CASSVGTRVSYEQYF.

V is TRBV29-1 and J is TRBJ2-5, with 7 bases matching TRBD1. Trimming took 8 bases from V and 1 from J; bases not matched to a gene: 7. This CDR3 contains 13 residues. Germline CDR1 is SQVTM and CDR2 is ANQGSEA. In nucleotides, the CDR3 is TGCAGCTTAAGACAGGGAACCCAAGAGACCCAGTACTTC. Translated, it gives CSLRQGTQETQYF.

V is TRBV29-1 and J is TRBJ1-4; maybe TRBD1 (5 bases). Per germline, CDR1 SQVTM and CDR2 ANQGSEA. V dropped 6 bases and J dropped 8 bases, with 16 bases sitting between them. The CDR3 totals 13 residues. The CDR3 loop reads CSVQGSRGEKLFF. Written as DNA, the CDR3 is TGCAGCGTGCAGGGATCCCGGGGGGAAAAACTGTTTTTT. Looking up the rest from reference TRBV29-1 and TRBJ1-4 gives the full variable domain: SAVISQKPSRDICQRGTSLTIQCQVDSQVTMMFWYRQQPGQSLTLIATANQGSEATYESGFVIDKFPISRPNLTFSTLTVSNMSPEDSSIYLCSVQGSRGEKLFFGSGTQLSVL.

This chain connects TRBV6-1 to TRBJ2-1; 9 bases map to TRBD2. Germline lookup yields CDR1 MNHNS and CDR2 SASEGT. This CDR3 contains 17 residues. V shed 1 base and J 0 bases; nucleotides not matched to a gene: 4. The CDR3 reads CASSEGTSARSYNEQFF. Here the CDR3 DNA reads TGTGCCAGCAGTGAAGGGACTAGCGCCCGCTCCTACAATGAGCAGTTCTTC.

This chain connects TRBV2 to TRBJ2-5; 11 nucleotides match TRBD1. J gave up 5 bases and V 3 bases, and 8 bases lay outside the gene matches. Germline V CDR1 and CDR2: SNHLY, FYNNEI. CDR3 length: 16 residues. CDR3 loop: CASSDTGTGGWETQYF. The DNA for the CDR3 is TGTGCCAGCAGTGATACGGGGACAGGGGGGTGGGAGACCCAGTACTTC.

CDR3 bases: TGTGCCATCAGCGCCGGGACAGGGGGAATAGATACGCAGTATTTT. This encodes CAISAGTGGIDTQYF. The V and J genes are TRBV10-3 and TRBJ2-3, with 11 bases fitting TRBD1. In germline, CDR1 is ENHRY, CDR2 SYGVKD. After removal of 6 bases from V and 5 bases from J, the junction contained 7 bases not matched to a gene. The length of the CDR3 is 15 residues.

The chain employs TRBV6-5 and TRBJ1-1; 9 bases align to TRBD1. V shed 7 bases and J 10 bases; nucleotides not matched to a gene: 10. From germline, CDR1 is MNHEY and CDR2 SVGAGI. The CDR3 has 13 residues. The CDR3 reads CASTGTGRLVAFF. The CDR3 DNA reads as TGTGCCAGCACCGGGACAGGGCGGTTAGTAGCTTTCTTT.

V is TRBV27 and J is TRBJ2-7, with D possibly TRBD1 on 5 matching bases. Per the germline V gene, CDR1 is MNHEY and CDR2 is SMNVEV (reference sequence). V lost 5 bases to trimming and J lost 3 bases, with 8 bases between them. This CDR3 is 12 amino acids long. The CDR3 region has the DNA TGTGCCAGCAGTGTGCAGGGCTACGAGCAGTACTTC. Translated, it gives CASSVQGYEQYF.

This chain connects TRBV7-3 to TRBJ1-3; 8 positions agree with TRBD1. Trimming cost V 5 bases and J 2 bases; bases outside gene matches: 5. Germline CDR1 reads SGHTA; CDR2 reads FQGTGA. This CDR3 spans 15 amino acids. Here the CDR3 reads CASSPDRGTGNTIYF. In nucleotides, the CDR3 is TGTGCCAGCAGCCCAGACAGGGGCACTGGAAACACCATATATTTT.

Only one count was recorded for this clone. V gene TRBV9 combines with J gene TRBJ2-1; 9 positions match TRBD2. The ends lost 3 bases at V and 8 bases at J; junction bases unmatched: 9. This CDR3 region has 15 residues. The germline V gene has CDR1 SGDLS and CDR2 YYNGEE. The CDR3 coding sequence is TGTGCCAGCAGCGAAGGGACTAGCAGCATGGATGAGCAGTTCTTC. Translated, it gives CASSEGTSSMDEQFF. The full variable domain, rest sourced from reference TRBV9 and TRBJ2-1, is DSGVTQTPKHLITATGQRVTLRCSPRSGDLSVYWYQQSLDQGLQFLIQYYNGEERAKGNILERFSAQQFPDLHSELNLSSLELGDSALYFCASSEGTSSMDEQFFGPGTRLTVL.

CDR3 in amino acids: CASSPLGLAGKDTQYF. The CDR3 nucleotides read TGTGCCAGCAGTCCCCTGGGTCTAGCGGGAAAAGATACGCAGTATTTT. This rearrangement joins TRBV6-2 or TRBV6-3 to TRBJ2-3; 9 positions agree with TRBD2. This CDR3 is 16 amino acids long. Germline loops: CDR1 MNHEY, CDR2 SVGEGT. The J segment lost 5 bases and the V segment lost 5 bases, leaving 11 bases of the junction unmatched.

The gene calls are TRBV4-3 and TRBJ2-3, with unresolved D. Trimming shortened V by 1 base and J by 1 base, and 12 bases separated the two germline ends. The CDR3 is 16 residues long. Germline loops: CDR1 LGHNA, CDR2 YSLEER. The CDR3 protein is CASSQGAPIGTDTQYF. The CDR3 nucleotides read TGCGCCAGCAGCCAAGGCGCTCCGATTGGCACAGATACGCAGTATTTT.

The chain uses TRBV7-3 and TRBJ2-2, with D maybe TRBD2 (5 bases). Trimming shortened V by 1 base and J by 7 bases, and 7 bases separated the two germline ends. Per the germline V gene, CDR1 is SGHTA and CDR2 is FQGTGA. The CDR3 sequence is 13 residues long. The CDR3 bases are TGTGCCAGCAGCTTAATCGGACTCGGGGAGCTGTTTTTT. It is translated as CASSLIGLGELFF. The full variable domain, with the rest looked up from reference TRBV7-3 and TRBJ2-2, is GAGVSQTPSNKVTEKGKYVELRCDPISGHTALYWYRQSLGQGPEFLIYFQGTGAADDSGLPNDRFFAVRPEGSVSTLKIQRTERGDSAVYLCASSLIGLGELFFGEGSRLTVL.

About this clone itself: The same CDR3 also results from other DNA sequences found in this sample. The chain employs TRBV5-1 and TRBJ2-3; D is undetermined. The germline V and J ends were trimmed by 0 bases and 4 bases, with 6 bases remaining between them. Germline CDR1 is SGHRS and CDR2 is YFSETQ. The CDR3 consists of 13 residues. The CDR3 coding sequence is TGCGCCAGCAGCTTGGGACTCGCAGATACGCAGTATTTT. Protein product: CASSLGLADTQYF.

The genes are TRBV28 and TRBJ2-5; TRBD1 matches at 9 bases. V lost 5 bases to trimming and J lost 2 bases; unmatched junction nucleotides: 6. This CDR3 is built from 15 residues. CDR1 and CDR2 (germline): MDHEN, SYDVKM. The CDR3 here is CASSRPGQGQETQYF. Here the CDR3 DNA reads TGTGCCAGCAGTAGACCGGGACAGGGACAAGAGACCCAGTACTTC.